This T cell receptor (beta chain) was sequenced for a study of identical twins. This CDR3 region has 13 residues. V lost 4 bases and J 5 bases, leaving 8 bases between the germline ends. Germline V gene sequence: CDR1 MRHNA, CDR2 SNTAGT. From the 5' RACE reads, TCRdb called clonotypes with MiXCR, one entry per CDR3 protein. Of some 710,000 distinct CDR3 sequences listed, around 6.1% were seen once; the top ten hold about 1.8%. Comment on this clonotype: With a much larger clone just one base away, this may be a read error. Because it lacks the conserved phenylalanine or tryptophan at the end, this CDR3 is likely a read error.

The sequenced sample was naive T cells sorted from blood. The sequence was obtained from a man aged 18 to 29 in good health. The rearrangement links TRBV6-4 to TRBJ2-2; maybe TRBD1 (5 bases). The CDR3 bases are TGTGCCAGCAGTGCTCCAGGGACCGGGGAGCTGTTTCTT. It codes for CASSAPGTGELFL.